This T cell receptor (beta chain) is drawn from a study of shared clonotypes between healthy human individuals. The CDR3 contains 15 residues. Produced via immunoSEQ multiplex PCR; TCRdb's table is partial and in-frame only. Found here are 470,000 or so clones, 81% of them singletons; the top ten hold about 12%. The sample comprised PBMCs. The receptor's source is a woman between 40 and 55 years old in good health. Some clones in this sample may be carry-over from other donors' samples. The chain carries TRBV21-1 and TRBJ2-1. TRBV21-1 is noted as a pseudogene. The DNA of the CDR3 is TGTGCCAGCAGCAAAGAGGGAAGCTCCTACAATGAGCAGTTCTTC. Translating it yields CASSKEGSSYNEQFF.